Listed below are T cell receptor beta chains from one sample, sequenced in a study of control samples from healthy donors and cancer patients. Here immunoSEQ multiplex PCR was the method, and the copy in TCRdb shows in-frame clones only, minus some. Of over 150,000 clones listed, roughly 90% are singletons. Sequencing input: blood. These receptors all come from a woman aged 45-65 years in good health. Each CDR3 is given with its conserved first and last residue. The D gene is left open where the match is weak. Not all rows give a size; the values are once, few, many and, for expanded clones, a class.

CDR3aa: CASSWGAANPDTQYF
CDR3nt: TGCGCCAGCAGCTGGGGGGCAGCGAACCCAGATACGCAGTATTTT
abundance: once
v_gene: TRBV5-1
j_gene: TRBJ2-3
d_gene: -

CDR3aa: CSVAKEVAFF
CDR3nt: TGCAGCGTAGCTAAGGAGGTAGCTTTCTTT
abundance: -
v_gene: TRBV29-1
j_gene: TRBJ1-1
d_gene: -

CDR3aa: CASSVGLAGAQYEQYF
CDR3nt: TGTGCCAGCAGCGTAGGGCTAGCGGGGGCCCAATACGAGCAGTACTTC
abundance: -
v_gene: TRBV9
j_gene: TRBJ2-7
d_gene: TRBD2

CDR3aa: CASSPGTSESGELFF
CDR3nt: TGTGCCAGCAGCCCGGGGACTAGCGAAAGCGGGGAGCTGTTTTTT
abundance: once
v_gene: TRBV7-6
j_gene: TRBJ2-2
d_gene: TRBD2

CDR3aa: CASRLAVTITDTEAFF
CDR3nt: TGTGCAAGTCGCTTAGCGGTAACAATTACGGACACTGAAGCTTTCTTT
abundance: -
v_gene: TRBV12-2
j_gene: TRBJ1-1
d_gene: -

CDR3aa: CASSLEHETQYF
CDR3nt: TGTGCCAGCAGCTTGGAGCATGAGACCCAGTACTTC
abundance: once
v_gene: TRBV5-4
j_gene: TRBJ2-5
d_gene: -

CDR3aa: CATSVTRGGIGYTF
CDR3nt: TGTGCCACCAGCGTAACCAGGGGAGGTATCGGCTACACCTTC
abundance: -
v_gene: TRBV15
j_gene: TRBJ1-2
d_gene: -

CDR3aa: CASSPRDRGNTEAFF
CDR3nt: TGTGCCAGCAGTCCCCGGGACCGAGGGAACACTGAAGCTTTCTTT
abundance: -
v_gene: TRBV6-5
j_gene: TRBJ1-1
d_gene: -

CDR3aa: CASSLTDTQYF
CDR3nt: TGTGCCAGCAGTTTAACAGATACGCAGTATTTT
abundance: -
v_gene: TRBV6-2/TRBV6-3
j_gene: TRBJ2-3
d_gene: -

CDR3aa: CASSEPGGAGEQFF
CDR3nt: TGTGCCAGCAGTGAACCCGGGGGGGCCGGTGAGCAGTTCTTC
abundance: -
v_gene: TRBV2
j_gene: TRBJ2-1
d_gene: TRBD2

CDR3aa: CASRGRSNTEAFF
CDR3nt: TGCGCCAGCAGAGGACGGTCGAACACTGAAGCTTTCTTT
abundance: -
v_gene: TRBV4-3
j_gene: TRBJ1-1
d_gene: -

CDR3aa: CASRVDRDSTGELFF
CDR3nt: TGTGCCAGCAGAGTGGACAGGGATTCCACCGGGGAGCTGTTTTTT
abundance: -
v_gene: TRBV6-5
j_gene: TRBJ2-2
d_gene: TRBD1

CDR3aa: CASSSRTGNYGYTF
CDR3nt: TGCGCCAGCAGCTCCAGGACAGGGAACTATGGCTACACCTTC
abundance: -
v_gene: TRBV5-1
j_gene: TRBJ1-2
d_gene: TRBD1

CDR3aa: CAWSVRNTEAFF
CDR3nt: TGTGCCTGGAGTGTACGGAACACTGAAGCTTTCTTT
abundance: -
v_gene: TRBV30
j_gene: TRBJ1-1
d_gene: -

CDR3aa: CAVGRGRDEQYF
CDR3nt: TGTGCCGTCGGGAGGGGCAGAGACGAGCAGTACTTC
abundance: -
v_gene: TRBV10-3
j_gene: TRBJ2-7
d_gene: TRBD2

CDR3aa: CATSKTGTTRYNEQFF
CDR3nt: TGTGCCACCAGCAAAACCGGGACTACAAGATACAATGAGCAGTTCTTC
abundance: -
v_gene: TRBV15
j_gene: TRBJ2-1
d_gene: TRBD2

CDR3aa: CAISFKGERATDTQYF
CDR3nt: TGTGCCATCAGTTTCAAGGGGGAGCGCGCCACAGATACGCAGTATTTT
abundance: -
v_gene: TRBV10-3
j_gene: TRBJ2-3
d_gene: -

CDR3aa: CASSLNSNQPQHF
CDR3nt: TGTGCCAGCAGTTTAAATAGCAATCAGCCCCAGCATTTT
abundance: -
v_gene: TRBV28
j_gene: TRBJ1-5
d_gene: -

CDR3aa: CASSLAPGLASTGELFF
CDR3nt: TGTGCCAGCAGCTTAGCCCCGGGACTAGCGAGCACCGGGGAGCTGTTTTTT
abundance: -
v_gene: TRBV11-1
j_gene: TRBJ2-2
d_gene: TRBD2

CDR3aa: CASSFWGGAGTQYF
CDR3nt: TGTGCCAGCAGCTTTTGGGGAGGCGCGGGGACCCAGTACTTC
abundance: -
v_gene: TRBV7-3
j_gene: TRBJ2-5
d_gene: -

CDR3aa: CASRPPASGSYEQYF
CDR3nt: TGCGCCAGCAGACCGCCGGCTAGCGGTTCCTACGAGCAGTACTTC
abundance: once
v_gene: TRBV5-1
j_gene: TRBJ2-7
d_gene: TRBD2

CDR3aa: CSAPVGNTEAFF
CDR3nt: TGCAGCGCGCCGGTAGGGAACACTGAAGCTTTCTTT
abundance: -
v_gene: TRBV29-1
j_gene: TRBJ1-1
d_gene: -

CDR3aa: CASSDSRRTEAFF
CDR3nt: TGTGCCAGCAGTGACTCTCGGCGGACTGAAGCTTTCTTT
abundance: -
v_gene: TRBV6-4
j_gene: TRBJ1-1
d_gene: -

CDR3aa: CASSQIDNSPLHF
CDR3nt: TGCGCCAGCAGCCAAATAGATAATTCACCCCTCCACTTT
abundance: -
v_gene: TRBV4-3
j_gene: TRBJ1-6
d_gene: -

CDR3aa: CASSEPRGPPSYEQYF
CDR3nt: TGTGCCAGCAGTGAACCTCGTGGGCCCCCTTCCTACGAGCAGTACTTC
abundance: -
v_gene: TRBV25-1
j_gene: TRBJ2-7
d_gene: -

CDR3aa: CASSHALGGTGELFF
CDR3nt: TGTGCCAGCAGCCATGCTCTAGGAGGCACCGGGGAGCTGTTTTTT
abundance: once
v_gene: TRBV6-2/TRBV6-3
j_gene: TRBJ2-2
d_gene: -

CDR3aa: CASSTLGRPDSEAFF
CDR3nt: TGTGCCAGCAGTACCCTGGGGCGGCCCGATTCTGAAGCTTTCTTT
abundance: -
v_gene: TRBV28
j_gene: TRBJ1-1
d_gene: -

CDR3aa: CASSPSGGPFDEQFF
CDR3nt: TGTGCCAGCAGCCCGAGCGGGGGGCCCTTTGATGAGCAGTTCTTC
abundance: -
v_gene: TRBV3-1/TRBV3-2
j_gene: TRBJ2-1
d_gene: TRBD2

CDR3aa: CASSQDYNGAVAFF
CDR3nt: TGCGCCAGCAGCCAAGATTACAACGGGGCGGTAGCTTTCTTT
abundance: -
v_gene: TRBV4-1
j_gene: TRBJ1-1
d_gene: -

CDR3aa: CASSLGGRTNTGELFF
CDR3nt: TGTGCCAGCAGCTTGGGGGGGCGGACTAACACCGGGGAGCTGTTTTTT
abundance: -
v_gene: TRBV5-4
j_gene: TRBJ2-2
d_gene: -

CDR3aa: CAWAGASQYF
CDR3nt: TGTGCCTGGGCGGGGGCTTCCCAGTACTTC
abundance: -
v_gene: TRBV30
j_gene: TRBJ2-7
d_gene: -